The 5 T cell receptor beta chains reported below all come from one sample, sequenced in a study of T cells in localized non-small cell lung cancer. Profiled with immunoSEQ multiplex PCR; TCRdb holds only in-frame clones, not every one. The data show around 25,000 clones, more than 85% seen once. The starting material was peripheral blood, obtained before any cancer treatment. The receptors originated from a man aged 40-75 years with stage III squamous cell lung carcinoma.

This sequence joins TRBV9 and TRBJ2-1; the match to TRBD2 covers 9 bases. Germline CDR1 and CDR2: SGDLS and YYNGEE. V shed 0 bases and J 7 bases; nucleotides not matched to a gene: 14. The CDR3 has 18 residues. The CDR3 loop reads CASSVDPPLAGPVNEQFF. The CDR3 coding sequence is TGTGCCAGCAGCGTAGACCCCCCTCTAGCGGGGCCTGTGAATGAGCAGTTCTTC.

J is TRBJ1-2 and V is TRBV7-2; 10 bases align to TRBD1. Per the germline V gene, CDR1 is SGHTA and CDR2 is FQGNSA. This CDR3 has 15 residues. The junction had 7 bases not matched to a gene; V was cut back by 4 bases and J by 5 bases. CDR3 residues: CASSSQTGGLYGYTF. Here the CDR3 DNA reads TGTGCCAGCAGCTCTCAGACAGGGGGCTTGTATGGCTACACCTTC. Complete variable domain (other parts from reference TRBV7-2 and TRBJ1-2): GAGVSQSPSNKVTEKGKDVELRCDPISGHTALYWYRQSLGQGLEFLIYFQGNSAPDKSGLPSDRFSAERTGGSVSTLTIQRTQQEDSAVYLCASSSQTGGLYGYTFGSGTRLTVV.

This clone has only one observation. The V gene is TRBV6-1, the J gene TRBJ2-3; 9 bases agree with TRBD2. Germline V gene sequence: CDR1 MNHNS, CDR2 SASEGT. The V segment lost 1 base and the J segment 6 bases; nucleotides outside the gene matches: 5. The CDR3 is 15 amino acids. The CDR3 DNA follows: TGTGCCAGCAGTGAAGGTAGCGGGGGACAGGATACGCAGTATTTT. This codes for CASSEGSGGQDTQYF.

This clone showed up just once. This chain connects TRBV5-1 to TRBJ2-3; D call uncertain. Trimming shortened V by 3 bases and J by 1 base, and 9 bases separated the two germline ends. Germline V gene lookup returns CDR1 SGHRS and CDR2 YFSETQ. This CDR3 is 14 amino acids long. CDR3 region: CASSSDPGTDTQYF. DNA of the CDR3: TGCGCCAGCAGCTCGGACCCAGGCACAGATACGCAGTATTTT.

The V call is TRBV19, the J call TRBJ1-4, with D uncertain. CDR3 length equals 16 residues. V was cut by 1 base and J by 4 bases, with 13 bases left in between. CDR1 and CDR2 (germline): LNHDA, SQIVND (reference sequence). The CDR3 reads CASSIAAGRINEKLFF. CDR3 DNA sequence: TGTGCCAGTAGTATAGCGGCAGGTCGGATTAATGAAAAACTGTTTTTT.